This T cell receptor beta chain emerged from a study of cytomegalovirus exposure and HLA in healthy donors. On the study more broadly: Later, an analysis reported that the 130 or so validation repertoires had used the same platform as the 666 first-cohort repertoires. Findings and caveats of the study: The investigators catalogued 150 to 200 TCR beta chains as cytomegalovirus-associated.

The donors formed part of the roughly 110-subject validation cohort, distinct from the roughly 620-subject first cohort. The data were produced by immunoSEQ multiplex PCR, yet TCRdb's version contains in-frame clones alone and is incomplete. The sample records 60,000 or so clones, about 91% being singletons. Note on this clone: Its antigen is as yet unknown.

With V trimmed by 0 bases and J by 1 base, 15 bases remained unmatched. Germline V gives CDR1 SGDLS, CDR2 YYNGEE. The CDR3 sequence is 21 residues long. The sequenced sample was PBMCs. The receptor was isolated from a woman between 25 and 40 years old in good health and CMV-seronegative. The V gene is TRBV9, the J gene TRBJ2-6; 8 positions match TRBD1. The CDR3 loop is CASSVGGLGRDRGSGANVLTF. The CDR3 DNA follows: TGTGCCAGCAGCGTAGGAGGTTTGGGACGTGACAGGGGATCTGGGGCCAACGTCCTGACTTTC. Based on the CDR3 plus reference TRBV9 and TRBJ2-6, the full variable domain is DSGVTQTPKHLITATGQRVTLRCSPRSGDLSVYWYQQSLDQGLQFLIQYYNGEERAKGNILERFSAQQFPDLHSELNLSSLELGDSALYFCASSVGGLGRDRGSGANVLTFGAGSRLTVL.